The next 2 T cell receptor beta chains were all read from a single sample in a study of PD-L1 blockade in urothelial cancer. Described time point: pretreatment peripheral blood. TCRdb keeps only in-frame clones here, not all; method: immunoSEQ multiplex PCR. Here the sample spans around 100,000 clones, roughly 87% being singletons. Here the sequenced sample was PBMCs, taken around atezolizumab (anti-PD-L1) treatment. The receptors were gathered from a man between 60 and 70 years old with urothelial cancer.

V gene TRBV19 combines with J gene TRBJ2-5; 7 bases match TRBD2. The CDR3 sequence is 16 residues long. Germline CDR1 reads LNHDA; CDR2 reads SQIVND (reference sequence). The V and J ends lost 6 bases and 1 base, in that order; junction bases with no gene match: 11. CDR3 DNA sequence: TGTGCCAGTAGCAAACGGCGGGCTAGCGGCCAAGAGACCCAGTACTTC. This translates into CASSKRRASGQETQYF.

The chain couples TRBV5-6 to TRBJ2-5, with a tentative D call TRBD2 (5 bases). V was shortened by 3 bases and J by 4 bases, with 7 bases between the two germline ends. Germline V gene lookup returns CDR1 SGHDT and CDR2 YYEEEE. This CDR3 has 12 amino acids. CDR3 DNA sequence: TGTGCCAGCAGCTGGGGAGCAGAGACCCAGTACTTC. Its protein is CASSWGAETQYF.